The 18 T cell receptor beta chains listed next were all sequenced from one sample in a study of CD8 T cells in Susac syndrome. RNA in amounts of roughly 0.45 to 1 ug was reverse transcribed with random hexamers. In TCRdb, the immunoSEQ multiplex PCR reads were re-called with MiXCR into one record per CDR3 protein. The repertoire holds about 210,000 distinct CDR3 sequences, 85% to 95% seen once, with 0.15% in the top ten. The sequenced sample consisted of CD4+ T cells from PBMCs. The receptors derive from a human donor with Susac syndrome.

The CDR3 spells CSASPQGSPLHF. CDR3 DNA sequence: TGCAGTGCTAGCCCGCAGGGGTCACCCCTCCACTTT. The genes are TRBV20-1 and TRBJ1-6; a weak D match, TRBD1 (6 bases). Germline lookup yields CDR1 DFQATT and CDR2 SNEGSKA (reference sequence). Between the trimmed V and J ends, which lost 3 bases and 10 bases, there was a span of 10 bases. This CDR3 region has 12 residues.

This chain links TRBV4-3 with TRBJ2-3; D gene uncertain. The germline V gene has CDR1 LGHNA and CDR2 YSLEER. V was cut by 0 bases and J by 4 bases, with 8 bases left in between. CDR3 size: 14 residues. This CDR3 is CASSQDLNPDTQYF. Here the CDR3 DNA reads TGCGCCAGCAGCCAAGATCTAAATCCAGATACGCAGTATTTT.

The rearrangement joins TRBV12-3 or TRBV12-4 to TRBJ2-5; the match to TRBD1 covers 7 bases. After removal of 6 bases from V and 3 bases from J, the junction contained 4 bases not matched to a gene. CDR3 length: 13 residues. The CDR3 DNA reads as TGTGCCAGCAGCGAGGGACAGAAAGAGACCCAGTACTTC. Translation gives CASSEGQKETQYF.

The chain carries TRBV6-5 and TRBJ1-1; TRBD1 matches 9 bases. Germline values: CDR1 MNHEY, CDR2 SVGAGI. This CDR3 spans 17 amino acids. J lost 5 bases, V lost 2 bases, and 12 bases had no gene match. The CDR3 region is CASSYGGMTGGGTEAFF. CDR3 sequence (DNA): TGTGCCAGCAGTTACGGTGGGATGACAGGGGGTGGGACTGAAGCTTTCTTT.

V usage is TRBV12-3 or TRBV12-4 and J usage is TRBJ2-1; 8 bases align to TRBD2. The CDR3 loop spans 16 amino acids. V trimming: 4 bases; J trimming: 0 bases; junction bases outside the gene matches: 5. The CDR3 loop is CASSSKRGPSYNEQFF. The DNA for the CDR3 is TGTGCCAGCAGTTCTAAGCGGGGGCCCTCCTACAATGAGCAGTTCTTC.

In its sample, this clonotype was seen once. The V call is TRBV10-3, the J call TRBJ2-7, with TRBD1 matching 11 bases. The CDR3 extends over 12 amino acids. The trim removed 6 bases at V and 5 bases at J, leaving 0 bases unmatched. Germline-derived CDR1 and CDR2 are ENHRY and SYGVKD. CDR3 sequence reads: CAIRGQGDEQYF. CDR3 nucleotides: TGTGCCATCAGGGGACAGGGGGACGAGCAGTACTTC.

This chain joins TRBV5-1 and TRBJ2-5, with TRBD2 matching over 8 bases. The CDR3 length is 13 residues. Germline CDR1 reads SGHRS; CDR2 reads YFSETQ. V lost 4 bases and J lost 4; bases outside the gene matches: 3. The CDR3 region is CASSTAGGETQYF. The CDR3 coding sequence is TGCGCCAGCAGCACCGCGGGGGGAGAGACCCAGTACTTC.

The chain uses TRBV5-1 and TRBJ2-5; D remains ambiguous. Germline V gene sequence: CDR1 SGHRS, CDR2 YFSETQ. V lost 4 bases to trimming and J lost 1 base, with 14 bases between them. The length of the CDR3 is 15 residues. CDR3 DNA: TGCGCCAGCAGCCGATCCCTTACGGGCCAAGAGACCCAGTACTTC. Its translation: CASSRSLTGQETQYF.

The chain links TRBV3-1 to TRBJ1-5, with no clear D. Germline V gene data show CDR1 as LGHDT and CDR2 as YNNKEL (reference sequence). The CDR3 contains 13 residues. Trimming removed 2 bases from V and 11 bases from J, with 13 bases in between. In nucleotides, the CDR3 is TGTGCCAGCAGCCAAACGCCTACAGAGACCCAGCATTTT. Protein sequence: CASSQTPTETQHF.

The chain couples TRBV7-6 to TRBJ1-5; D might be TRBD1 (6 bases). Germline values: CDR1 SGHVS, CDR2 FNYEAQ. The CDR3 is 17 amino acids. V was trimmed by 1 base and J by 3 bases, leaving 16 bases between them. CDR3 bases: TGTGCCAGCAGCTTAGGAATAGCAGGGGCGAACAATCAGCCCCAGCATTTT. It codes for CASSLGIAGANNQPQHF.

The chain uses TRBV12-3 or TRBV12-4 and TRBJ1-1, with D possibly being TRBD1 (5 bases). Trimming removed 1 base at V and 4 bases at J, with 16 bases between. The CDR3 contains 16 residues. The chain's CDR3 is CASSLGPQGVGTEAFF. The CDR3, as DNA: TGTGCCAGCAGTTTAGGTCCCCAGGGTGTGGGCACTGAAGCTTTCTTT.

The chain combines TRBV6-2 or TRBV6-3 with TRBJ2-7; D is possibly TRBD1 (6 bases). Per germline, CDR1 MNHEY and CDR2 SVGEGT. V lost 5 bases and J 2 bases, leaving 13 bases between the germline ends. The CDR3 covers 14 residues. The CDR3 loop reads CASSPPGHPYEQYF. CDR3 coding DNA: TGTGCCAGCAGTCCCCCGGGACACCCCTACGAGCAGTACTTC.

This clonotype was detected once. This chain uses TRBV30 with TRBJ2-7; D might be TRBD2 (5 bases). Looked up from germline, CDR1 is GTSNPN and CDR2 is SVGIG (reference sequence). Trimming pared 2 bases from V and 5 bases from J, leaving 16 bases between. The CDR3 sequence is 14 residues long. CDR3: CAWSFGGLLNEQYF. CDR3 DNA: TGTGCCTGGAGTTTCGGAGGACTCTTAAACGAGCAGTACTTC.

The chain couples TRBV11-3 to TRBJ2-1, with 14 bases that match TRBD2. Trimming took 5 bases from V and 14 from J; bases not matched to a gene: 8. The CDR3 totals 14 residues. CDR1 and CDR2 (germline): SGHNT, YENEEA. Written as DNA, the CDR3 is TGTGCCAGCAGCCCCCGGACTAGCGGGGGGTCGAAGTTCTTC. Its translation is CASSPRTSGGSKFF.

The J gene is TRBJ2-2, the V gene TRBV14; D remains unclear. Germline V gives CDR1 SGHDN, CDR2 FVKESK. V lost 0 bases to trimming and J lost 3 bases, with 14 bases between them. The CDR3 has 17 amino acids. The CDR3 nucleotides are TGTGCCAGCAGCCAAGATCAAAGGTTACGGCACACCGGGGAGCTGTTTTTT. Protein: CASSQDQRLRHTGELFF.

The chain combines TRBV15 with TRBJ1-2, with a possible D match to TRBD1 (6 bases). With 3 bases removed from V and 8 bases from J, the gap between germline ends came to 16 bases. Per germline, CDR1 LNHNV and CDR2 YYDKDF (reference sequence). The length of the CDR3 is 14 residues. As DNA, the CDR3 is TGTGCCACCAGCAGGGATCAGGGGCTTGAAGGCTACACCTTC. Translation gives CATSRDQGLEGYTF.

CDR3 nucleotide sequence: TGCAGTGCTAGAGATAGGGGGCGAGGTAGCGACGAGCAGTACTTC. Residues: CSARDRGRGSDEQYF. The chain is built from TRBV20-1 and TRBJ2-7; 7 bases line up with TRBD1. V lost 0 bases to trimming and J lost 5 bases; unmatched junction nucleotides: 10. CDR1 and CDR2 (germline): DFQATT, SNEGSKA (reference sequence). This CDR3 region has 15 residues.

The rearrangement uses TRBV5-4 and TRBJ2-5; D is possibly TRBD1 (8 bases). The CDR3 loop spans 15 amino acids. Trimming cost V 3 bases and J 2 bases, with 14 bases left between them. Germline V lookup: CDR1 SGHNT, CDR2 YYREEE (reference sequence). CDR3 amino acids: CASSSDREGQETQYF. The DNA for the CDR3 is TGTGCCAGCAGCTCGGACAGGGAGGGTCAAGAGACCCAGTACTTC.